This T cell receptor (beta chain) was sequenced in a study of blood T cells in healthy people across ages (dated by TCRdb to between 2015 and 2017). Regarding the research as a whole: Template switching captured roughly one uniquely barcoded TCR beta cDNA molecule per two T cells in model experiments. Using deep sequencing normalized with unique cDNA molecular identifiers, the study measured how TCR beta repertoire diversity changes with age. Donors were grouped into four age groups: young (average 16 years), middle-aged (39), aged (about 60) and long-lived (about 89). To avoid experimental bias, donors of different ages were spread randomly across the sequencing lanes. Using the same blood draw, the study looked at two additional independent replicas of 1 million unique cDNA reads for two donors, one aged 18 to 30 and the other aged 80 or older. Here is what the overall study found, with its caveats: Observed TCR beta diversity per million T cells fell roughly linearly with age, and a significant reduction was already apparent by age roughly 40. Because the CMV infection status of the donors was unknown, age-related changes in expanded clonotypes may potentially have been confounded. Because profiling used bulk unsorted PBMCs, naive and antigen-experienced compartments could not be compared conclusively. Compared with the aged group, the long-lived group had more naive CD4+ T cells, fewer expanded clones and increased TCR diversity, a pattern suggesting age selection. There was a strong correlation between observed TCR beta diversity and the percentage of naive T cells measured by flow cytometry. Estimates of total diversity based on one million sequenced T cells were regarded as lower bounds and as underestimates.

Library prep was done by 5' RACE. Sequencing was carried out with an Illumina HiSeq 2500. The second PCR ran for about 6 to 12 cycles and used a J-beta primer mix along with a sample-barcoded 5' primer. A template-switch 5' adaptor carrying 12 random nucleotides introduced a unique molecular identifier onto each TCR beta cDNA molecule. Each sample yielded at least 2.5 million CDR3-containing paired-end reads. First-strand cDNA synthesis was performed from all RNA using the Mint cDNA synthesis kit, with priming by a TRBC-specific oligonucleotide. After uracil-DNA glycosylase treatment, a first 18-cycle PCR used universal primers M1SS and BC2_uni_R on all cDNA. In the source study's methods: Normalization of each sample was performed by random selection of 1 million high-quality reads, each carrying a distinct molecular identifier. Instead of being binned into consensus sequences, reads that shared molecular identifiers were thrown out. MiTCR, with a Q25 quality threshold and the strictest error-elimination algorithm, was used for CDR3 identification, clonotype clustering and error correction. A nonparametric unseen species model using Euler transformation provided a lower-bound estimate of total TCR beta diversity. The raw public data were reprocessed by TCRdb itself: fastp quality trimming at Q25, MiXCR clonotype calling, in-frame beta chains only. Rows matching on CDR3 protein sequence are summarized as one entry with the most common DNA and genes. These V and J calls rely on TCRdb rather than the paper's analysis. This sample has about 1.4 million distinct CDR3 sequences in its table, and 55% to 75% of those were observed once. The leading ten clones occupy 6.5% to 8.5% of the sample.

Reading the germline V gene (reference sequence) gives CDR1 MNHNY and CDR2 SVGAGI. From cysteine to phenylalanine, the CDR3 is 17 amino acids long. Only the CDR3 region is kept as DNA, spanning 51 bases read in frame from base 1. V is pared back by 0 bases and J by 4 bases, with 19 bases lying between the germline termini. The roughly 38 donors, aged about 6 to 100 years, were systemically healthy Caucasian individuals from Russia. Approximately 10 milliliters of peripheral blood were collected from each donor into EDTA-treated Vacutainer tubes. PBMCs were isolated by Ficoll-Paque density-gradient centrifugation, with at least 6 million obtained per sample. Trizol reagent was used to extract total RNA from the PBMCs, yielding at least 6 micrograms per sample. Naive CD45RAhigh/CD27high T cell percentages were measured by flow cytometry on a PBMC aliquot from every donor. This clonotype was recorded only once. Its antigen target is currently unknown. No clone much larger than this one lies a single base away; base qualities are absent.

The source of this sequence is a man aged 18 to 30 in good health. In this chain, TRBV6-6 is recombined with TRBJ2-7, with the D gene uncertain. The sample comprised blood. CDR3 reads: CASSYSNPGRALYEQYF. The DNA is TGTGCCAGCAGTTACTCAAACCCCGGACGGGCCTTATACGAGCAGTACTTC.